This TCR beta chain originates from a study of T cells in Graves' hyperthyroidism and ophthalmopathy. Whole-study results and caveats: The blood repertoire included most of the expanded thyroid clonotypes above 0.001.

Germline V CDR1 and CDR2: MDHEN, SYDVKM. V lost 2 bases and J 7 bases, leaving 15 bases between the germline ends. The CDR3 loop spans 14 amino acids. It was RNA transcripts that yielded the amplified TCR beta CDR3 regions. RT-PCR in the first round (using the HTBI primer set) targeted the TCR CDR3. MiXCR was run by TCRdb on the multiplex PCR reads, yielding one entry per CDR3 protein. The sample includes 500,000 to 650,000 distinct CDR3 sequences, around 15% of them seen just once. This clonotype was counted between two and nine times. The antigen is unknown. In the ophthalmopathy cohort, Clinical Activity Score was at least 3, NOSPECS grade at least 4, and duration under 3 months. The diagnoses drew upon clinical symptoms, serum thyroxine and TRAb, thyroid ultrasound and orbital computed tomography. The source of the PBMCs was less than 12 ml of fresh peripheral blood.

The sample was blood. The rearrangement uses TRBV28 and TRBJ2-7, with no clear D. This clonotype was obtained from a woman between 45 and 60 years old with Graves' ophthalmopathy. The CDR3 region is CASSLLGIGAEQYF. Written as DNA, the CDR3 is TGTGCCAGCAGTTTACTAGGGATAGGTGCTGAGCAGTACTTC. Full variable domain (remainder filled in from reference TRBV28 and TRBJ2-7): DVKVTQSSRYLVKRTGEKVFLECVQDMDHENMFWYRQDPGLGLRLIYFSYDVKMKEKGDIPEGYSVSREKKERFSLILESASTNQTSMYLCASSLLGIGAEQYFGPGTRLTVT.